Below, 15 T cell receptor beta chains from the same sample are listed, as sequenced in a study of vaccination and CD4 T cells after COVID-19 (dated by TCRdb to between 2020 and 2023). Interpreted using the paper, the treatment or condition label stands for: approximately 9-day PBMC culture with coronavirus spike peptide pools or control peptides (ViraFEST assay). These receptors have no identified antigens. The library was prepared using PCR. Sequencing was performed on an Illumina iSeq 100. At the Johns Hopkins FTIC core, DNA from the cultured CD4+ T cells underwent TCR sequencing with the Oncomine TCR Beta short-read assay. The public reads were reprocessed in TCRdb via fastp at Q25 and MiXCR, keeping in-frame beta chains. Duplicate CDR3 protein sequences are folded into a single record with the most common DNA and genes. The sample includes 18,000 or so distinct CDR3 sequences, with 52% observed a single time. The ten biggest clones cover approximately 9.9% of the sample.

The sample taken for sequencing was CD4+ T cells from blood, cultured in vitro. These receptors came from a human donor who had recovered from COVID-19.

The chain links TRBV6-2 or TRBV6-3 to TRBJ2-7, with D tentatively TRBD1 (5 bases). V lost 7 bases and J 1 base, leaving 17 bases between the germline ends. CDR1 is MNHEY and CDR2 is SVGEGT in the germline V gene. CDR3 length equals 15 residues. Here the CDR3 reads CASMKATAGSYEQYF. The DNA for the CDR3 is TGTGCCAGCATGAAGGCGACAGCAGGATCCTACGAGCAGTACTTC.

The chain uses TRBV12-3 or TRBV12-4 and TRBJ2-7; TRBD1 aligns across 7 bases. Germline trimming cut 4 bases from V and 0 bases from J; bases unmatched to any gene: 6. The CDR3 consists of 15 residues. DNA for the CDR3: TGTGCCAGCAGTTACACAGGGGCGGGCTCCTACGAGCAGTACTTC. Protein: CASSYTGAGSYEQYF.

This clonotype is a singleton in its sample. The rearrangement uses TRBV6-2 or TRBV6-3 and TRBJ1-5; a weak D match, TRBD1 (6 bases). CDR1 MNHEY and CDR2 SVGEGT come from the germline V gene. This CDR3 comprises 15 residues. The germline V and J ends were trimmed by 10 bases and 3 bases, with 19 bases remaining between them. The CDR3 is CATATGNPYNQPQHF. CDR3 DNA sequence: TGTGCCACCGCCACAGGGAATCCATACAATCAGCCCCAGCATTTT.

The chain recombines TRBV11-3 with TRBJ2-3; 11 bases fit TRBD2. J lost 3 bases, V lost 6 bases, and 20 bases had no gene match. The CDR3 extends over 20 amino acids. Germline CDR1 SGHNT, CDR2 YENEEA. The CDR3: CASRSETSGNYKTHTDTQYF. CDR3 in DNA: TGTGCCAGCAGGTCCGAGACTAGCGGGAATTATAAGACACATACAGATACGCAGTATTTT.

There are a few counts of this clonotype. The chain couples TRBV10-3 to TRBJ2-3; D not resolved. This CDR3 comprises 15 residues. Germline assignment: CDR1 ENHRY and CDR2 SYGVKD. V lost 0 bases to trimming and J lost 1 base, with 8 bases between them. The CDR3 here is CAISESDPGTDTQYF. For the CDR3, the DNA is TGTGCCATCAGTGAGTCGGACCCAGGCACAGATACGCAGTATTTT.

The chain employs TRBV5-1 and TRBJ2-3; TRBD2 matches 11 bases. Germline CDR1 and CDR2: SGHRS and YFSETQ. V dropped 4 bases and J dropped 0; count of bases not matched to a gene: 4. The CDR3 is 16 amino acids. CDR3 region: CASSGLAGGSTDTQYF. For the CDR3, the DNA is TGCGCCAGCAGCGGCTTAGCGGGGGGGAGCACAGATACGCAGTATTTT.

The V gene is TRBV12-3 or TRBV12-4, the J gene TRBJ2-1, with D perhaps matching TRBD1 or TRBD2 (5 bases each). This CDR3 has 16 amino acids. Trimming removed 5 bases at V and 3 bases at J, with 17 bases between. CDR3 DNA sequence: TGTGCCAGCAGTGAGGCCCCCAGCGGACACTACAATGAGCAGTTCTTC. Translation gives CASSEAPSGHYNEQFF.

The gene calls are TRBV28 and TRBJ2-6; D is unclear. CDR3 length equals 16 residues. The germline gives CDR1 MDHEN, CDR2 SYDVKM. Between the trimmed V and J ends, which lost 4 bases and 0 bases, there was a span of 10 bases. The CDR3 reads CASSSALLSGANVLTF. The CDR3 DNA reads as TGTGCCAGCAGTTCAGCCCTTCTCTCTGGGGCCAACGTCCTGACTTTC.

V is TRBV6-1 and J is TRBJ2-7, with TRBD1 as a possible D gene (6 bases). The ends were cut back, 10 bases at V and 3 bases at J, with 16 bases in the middle. The CDR3 extends over 13 amino acids. CDR1 and CDR2 from the germline V gene are MNHNS and SASEGT. CDR3 sequence reads: CATRRGPNYEQYF. DNA for the CDR3: TGTGCCACTCGCAGGGGACCCAACTACGAGCAGTACTTC.

The rearrangement uses TRBV27 and TRBJ2-7, with TRBD2 matching 8 bases. The ends lost 6 bases at V and 8 bases at J; junction bases unmatched: 12. Germline CDR1 and CDR2: MNHEY and SMNVEV (reference sequence). The CDR3 extends over 14 amino acids. This chain's CDR3 is CASSLSWVAGKQYF. DNA for the CDR3: TGTGCCAGCAGCCTCAGTTGGGTAGCGGGAAAGCAGTACTTC.

The V gene is TRBV6-5, the J gene TRBJ1-5; D is possibly TRBD1 (6 bases). The V gene lost 4 bases and the J gene lost 2 bases, with 15 bases spanning the gap. From germline, CDR1 is MNHEY and CDR2 SVGAGI. The CDR3 extends over 16 amino acids. The CDR3 loop reads CASSFSRGAGNQPQHF. The CDR3 region has the DNA TGTGCCAGCAGTTTTTCCCGGGGGGCCGGCAATCAGCCCCAGCATTTT.

The chain is built from TRBV11-3 and TRBJ2-5; D not resolved. Per the germline V gene, CDR1 is SGHNT and CDR2 is YENEEA. Trimming removed 4 bases from V and 5 bases from J, with 8 bases in between. The CDR3 runs to 12 residues. In DNA, the CDR3 is TGTGCCAGCAGCTCAACTGGGGAGACCCAGTACTTC. Amino acids: CASSSTGETQYF.

The chain is built from TRBV11-3 and TRBJ1-1; 10 bases are shared with TRBD1. Unmatched junction bases numbered 11, after V lost 10 bases and J lost 3 bases. Germline loops: CDR1 SGHNT, CDR2 YENEEA. The CDR3 contains 15 residues. The CDR3 here is CATHRTGGEDTEAFF. DNA for the CDR3: TGTGCCACCCACCGGACAGGGGGAGAGGACACTGAAGCTTTCTTT.

The chain uses TRBV7-8 and TRBJ1-2, with D maybe TRBD1 (5 bases). The CDR3 spans 15 residues. The V gene lost 0 bases and the J gene lost 1 base, with 9 bases spanning the gap. Looked up from germline, CDR1 is SGHVS and CDR2 is FQNEAQ. The CDR3: CASSLAAGGNYGYTF. Here the CDR3 DNA reads TGTGCCAGCAGCTTAGCGGCCGGGGGTAACTATGGCTACACCTTC. The full variable domain, in which reference TRBV7-8 and TRBJ1-2 provide the parts outside the CDR3, is GAGVSQSPRYKVAKRGQDVALRCDPISGHVSLFWYQQALGQGPEFLTYFQNEAQLDKSGLPSDRFFAERPEGSVSTLKIQRTQQEDSAVYLCASSLAAGGNYGYTFGSGTRLTVV.

This rearrangement joins TRBV11-3 to TRBJ2-3, with a tentative D call TRBD1 (6 bases). There are 15 residues in the CDR3. Trimming shortened V by 1 base and J by 6 bases, and 14 bases separated the two germline ends. Germline V lookup: CDR1 SGHNT, CDR2 YENEEA. The CDR3 reads CASSLASDRGDTQYF. The CDR3 bases are TGTGCCAGCAGCTTAGCTTCGGACAGAGGGGATACGCAGTATTTT.